The 21 T cell receptor beta chains in this list originate from one sample, sequenced in a study of beta chain features in type 1 diabetes. Reverse transcription of all isolated RNA meant that expressed TCRB transcripts were sequenced. Only in-frame clones appear in the TCRdb table, and some are missing; sequencing was by immunoSEQ multiplex PCR. This sample carries a few hundred thousand clones, around an eighth of them seen once, and the ten largest clones take 0.0095% to 0.011%. Study-wide points: Shortening that was moderate but significant affected the TCRB CDR3s of Type 1 diabetes patients in all four CD4+ subsets.

These receptors' antigens are unknown. Sequenced material: naive CD4+ T cells from blood. The receptors were gathered from a woman under 30 with type 1 diabetes.

Points on this clone: A junction boundary mismatches the germline segment, possibly from a read error. CDR3 nucleotides: TGTGCCAGCACTTTAGACAGGGCTGGCTACGAGCAGTACTTC. It yields the protein CASTLDRAGYEQYF. The genes are TRBV28 and TRBJ2-7; 7 bases fit TRBD1. Germline V gene lookup returns CDR1 MDHEN and CDR2 SYDVKM. The CDR3 runs 14 residues. The full variable domain, its missing parts supplied by reference TRBV28 and TRBJ2-7, is DVKVTQSSRYLVKRTGEKVFLECVQDMDHENMFWYRQDPGLGLRLIYFSYDVKMKEKGDIPEGYSVSREKKERFSLILESASTNQTSMYLCASTLDRAGYEQYFGPGTRLTVT.

This clone was counted only a few times. The genes are TRBV7-2 and TRBJ2-5, with a possible D match to TRBD1 (7 bases). The V gene lost 2 bases and the J gene lost 4 bases, with 11 bases spanning the gap. This CDR3 is built from 14 residues. CDR1 and CDR2 from the germline V gene are SGHTA and FQGNSA. CDR3 coding DNA: TGTGCCAGCAGCTTACTTCAGGGGGGAGAGACCCAGTACTTC. This codes for CASSLLQGGETQYF.

This clone came up a few times. The V gene is TRBV12-5, the J gene TRBJ2-7, with D unresolved. V was pared by 1 base and J by 9 bases, with 16 bases between. The CDR3 is 14 residues long. CDR1 and CDR2 (germline): LGHNT, FRNRAP. This chain's CDR3 is CASGLGHLEAGQYF. DNA for the CDR3: TGTGCTAGTGGTTTGGGACACCTGGAAGCAGGGCAGTACTTC.

The chain is built from TRBV9 and TRBJ2-7; 8 bases are shared with TRBD2. The CDR3 contains 15 residues. V was pared by 0 bases and J by 6 bases, with 8 bases of the junction left unmatched. Per the germline V gene, CDR1 is SGDLS and CDR2 is YYNGEE. The CDR3 loop is CASSVGGGLAGEQYF. CDR3 sequence (DNA): TGTGCCAGCAGCGTAGGCGGAGGTCTAGCGGGCGAGCAGTACTTC.

This CDR3 is CASSLGGTTFYEQYF. The DNA of the CDR3 is TGCGCCAGCAGCTTGGGTGGGACTACGTTTTACGAGCAGTACTTC. V is TRBV5-1 and J is TRBJ2-7, with TRBD2 matching over 7 bases. V gave up 0 bases and J gave up 4 bases; unmatched junction bases: 7. The CDR3 is 15 amino acids. Germline V gives CDR1 SGHRS, CDR2 YFSETQ.

This CDR3 reads CASSPGQWSYEQYF. The CDR3 nucleotides are TGTGCCAGCAGCCCGGGACAGTGGTCCTACGAGCAGTACTTC. This rearrangement joins TRBV7-6 to TRBJ2-7; 7 positions agree with TRBD1. There are 14 residues in the CDR3. The V gene's germline CDR1 is SGHVS and CDR2 FNYEAQ. Germline trimming cut 5 bases from V and 1 base from J; bases unmatched to any gene: 5.

The V call is TRBV5-1, the J call TRBJ2-7, with D hard to call. Trimming shortened V by 1 base and J by 3 bases, and 14 bases separated the two germline ends. Looked up from germline, CDR1 is SGHRS and CDR2 is YFSETQ. CDR3 size: 15 residues. As DNA, the CDR3 is TGCGCCAGCAGCTTGAGCCTAGGTCCGAACTACGAGCAGTACTTC. Residues: CASSLSLGPNYEQYF.

V and J are TRBV11-2 and TRBJ2-2, with TRBD2 identical over 9 bases. From germline, CDR1 is SGHAT and CDR2 FQNNGV. The CDR3 length is 19 residues. Trimming cost V 8 bases and J 0 bases; bases outside gene matches: 16. CDR3 loop: CASEIRGGGLASNTGELFF. For the CDR3, the DNA is TGTGCCAGCGAGATCCGCGGGGGGGGGCTAGCGTCGAACACCGGGGAGCTGTTTTTT.

The chain couples TRBV30 to TRBJ2-5; tentatively, D is TRBD2 (6 bases). The CDR3 consists of 14 residues. Germline loops: CDR1 GTSNPN, CDR2 SVGIG (reference sequence). Trimming pared 4 bases from V and 4 bases from J, leaving 16 bases between. CDR3 region: CAWTSFAGLETQYF. The CDR3 DNA reads as TGTGCCTGGACCTCCTTTGCGGGATTAGAGACCCAGTACTTC. Full variable domain (rest looked up from reference TRBV30 and TRBJ2-5): SQTIHQWPATLVQPVGSPLSLECTVEGTSNPNLYWYRQAAGRGLQLLFYSVGIGQISSEVPQNLSASRPQDRQFILSSKKLLLSDSGFYLCAWTSFAGLETQYFGPGTRLLVL.

The gene calls are TRBV29-1 and TRBJ1-1, with D perhaps matching TRBD1 (6 bases). Germline V CDR1 and CDR2: SQVTM, ANQGSEA. This CDR3 has 13 amino acids. V lost 3 bases and J 6 bases, leaving 14 bases between the germline ends. The CDR3 bases are TGCAGCGTTGACTTCACAGGGAGGGCTGAAGCTTTCTTT. This codes for CSVDFTGRAEAFF.

This chain uses TRBV30 with TRBJ1-5; 7 bases agree with TRBD1. The CDR3 runs 16 residues. Germline V gene sequence: CDR1 GTSNPN, CDR2 SVGIG (reference sequence). The V gene end was trimmed by 2 bases and the J gene end by 3 bases; junction bases not matched to a gene: 10. The CDR3 DNA sequence: TGTGCCTGGAGTCCCCCCGGGACAGCTTACAATCAGCCCCAGCATTTT. Translation: CAWSPPGTAYNQPQHF. The whole variable domain, filled in from reference TRBV30 and TRBJ1-5, reads SQTIHQWPATLVQPVGSPLSLECTVEGTSNPNLYWYRQAAGRGLQLLFYSVGIGQISSEVPQNLSASRPQDRQFILSSKKLLLSDSGFYLCAWSPPGTAYNQPQHFGDGTRLSIL.

This clone has a handful of counts. The chain couples TRBV6-5 to TRBJ2-6, with unresolved D. The germline gives CDR1 MNHEY, CDR2 SVGAGI. Trimming pared 4 bases from V and 4 bases from J, leaving 8 bases between. The CDR3 has 14 residues. CDR3 residues: CASSLSGGANVLTF. CDR3 coding DNA: TGTGCCAGCAGTTTATCCGGGGGGGCCAACGTCCTGACTTTC.

There are a few counts of this clone. The V gene is TRBV4-2, the J gene TRBJ2-7; 8 bases are a match to TRBD1. Unmatched junction bases numbered 8, after V lost 3 bases and J lost 7 bases. This CDR3 is built from 14 residues. Germline V CDR1 and CDR2: LGHNA, YNFKEQ. CDR3 sequence reads: CASSQEDRVGEQYF. DNA of the CDR3: TGTGCCAGCAGCCAGGAGGACAGGGTGGGTGAGCAGTACTTC.

J is TRBJ1-1 and V is TRBV21-1. TRBV21-1 corresponds to a pseudogene. This CDR3 spans 17 amino acids. The CDR3 here is CASSKKRRSGVNTEAFF. For the CDR3, the DNA is TGTGCCAGCAGCAAAAAAAGACGAAGCGGGGTAAACACTGAAGCTTTCTTT.

The V and J genes are TRBV4-3 and TRBJ2-5, with TRBD2 as a possible D gene (5 bases). From germline, CDR1 is LGHNA and CDR2 YSLEER. This CDR3 spans 21 amino acids. Trimming stripped 0 bases from V and 1 base from J, with 27 bases between. The CDR3 protein is CASSQDPYQSGLSEVQETQYF. The CDR3 DNA reads TGCGCCAGCAGCCAAGATCCTTACCAAAGCGGCCTTAGCGAGGTCCAAGAGACCCAGTACTTC.

This sequence joins TRBV7-9 and TRBJ2-3; D possibly corresponds to TRBD2 (6 bases). Germline CDR1 SEHNR, CDR2 FQNEAQ (reference sequence). The CDR3 is made up of 16 amino acids. With 6 bases removed from V and 3 bases from J, the gap between germline ends came to 19 bases. This CDR3 reads CASRSFAGKVTDTQYF. The CDR3 region has the DNA TGTGCCAGCAGGTCATTCGCGGGGAAGGTGACAGATACGCAGTATTTT.

In this sample, this clone turned up a few times. V gene TRBV4-1 combines with J gene TRBJ1-1, with TRBD1 as a possible D gene (6 bases). Germline V lookup: CDR1 MGHRA, CDR2 YSYEKL. The V gene lost 5 bases and the J gene lost 2 bases, with 12 bases spanning the gap. The CDR3 sequence is 14 residues long. CDR3 DNA: TGCGCCAGCAGCGGAGACAGGAGTAACACTGAAGCTTTCTTT. Translated: CASSGDRSNTEAFF.

The V gene is TRBV7-9, the J gene TRBJ2-5; TRBD1 matches 7 bases. J was trimmed by 3 bases and V by 5 bases; bases with no gene match: 9. The germline CDR1 and CDR2 sequences are SEHNR and FQNEAQ (reference sequence). This CDR3 comprises 15 residues. CDR3 residues: CASSPLWTGEETQYF. The CDR3 coding sequence is TGTGCCAGCAGCCCTCTCTGGACAGGTGAAGAGACCCAGTACTTC.

The chain combines TRBV6-5 with TRBJ2-5; TRBD2 agrees at 8 bases. The CDR3 consists of 15 residues. The J segment lost 2 bases and the V segment lost 10 bases, leaving 12 bases of the junction unmatched. Germline loops: CDR1 MNHEY, CDR2 SVGAGI. CDR3 sequence: CATAEGGGRQETQYF. The CDR3 DNA reads TGTGCCACCGCCGAGGGGGGCGGGAGGCAAGAGACCCAGTACTTC.

The genes are TRBV28 and TRBJ2-1; no firm D call. Germline CDR1 and CDR2: MDHEN and SYDVKM. This CDR3 spans 11 amino acids. Between the trimmed V and J ends, which lost 6 bases and 4 bases, there was a span of 4 bases. The CDR3 loop is CASSKYNEQFF. In DNA form, the CDR3 reads TGTGCCAGCAGCAAATACAATGAGCAGTTCTTC.

V usage is TRBV29-1 and J usage is TRBJ2-1; 9 nucleotides agree with TRBD2. The CDR3 totals 14 residues. The ends lost 4 bases at V and 7 bases at J; junction bases unmatched: 8. Germline V gene sequence: CDR1 SQVTM, CDR2 ANQGSEA. This CDR3 reads CSVVSRLADNEQFF. In DNA form, the CDR3 reads TGCAGCGTTGTCTCGCGACTAGCGGATAATGAGCAGTTCTTC.